Below are 29 T cell receptor beta chains sequenced from a single sample in a study of T cells in Graves' hyperthyroidism and ophthalmopathy. There were TCR beta CDR3 regions amplified from RNA transcripts. The TCR CDR3 first-round RT-PCR relied on the HTBI primer set. TCRdb re-called the multiplex PCR reads through MiXCR, storing one row per CDR3 protein. The sample includes approximately 150,000 distinct CDR3 sequences, roughly 9.4% seen only once; the top ten take 22%. The sequenced material came from blood. These receptors came from a young woman with Graves' hyperthyroidism that later progressed to Graves' ophthalmopathy.

At least ten counts were recorded for this clonotype. V gene TRBV2 combines with J gene TRBJ1-1; unclear D gene. This CDR3 comprises 13 residues. V gave up 7 bases and J gave up 3 bases, with 12 bases separating them. Germline CDR1 is SNHLY and CDR2 is FYNNEI. CDR3 coding DNA: TGTGCCAGCACCTTAGAGGGATACACTGAAGCTTTCTTT. Its protein product is CASTLEGYTEAFF.

This clonotype was counted many times. Its ends do not fully match the called genes, so a read error is possible. The chain is built from TRBV5-5 and TRBJ2-5, with TRBD1 as a possible D gene (6 bases). Germline values: CDR1 SGHKS, CDR2 YYEKEE (reference sequence). This CDR3 has 13 residues. CDR3 sequence reads: CASTLGQWETQYF. For the CDR3, the DNA is TGTGCCAGCACCTTGGGACAATGGGAGACCCAGTACTTC.

This clonotype was seen a single time. The chain combines TRBV2 with TRBJ1-2; 8 positions match TRBD1. Germline V gene data show CDR1 as SNHLY and CDR2 as FYNNEI. The ends lost 3 bases at V and 7 bases at J; junction bases unmatched: 10. The CDR3 is 15 residues long. The CDR3 coding sequence is TGTGCCAGCAGTGACCGAGCGGACAGGGCCTTTGGCTACACCTTC. As protein: CASSDRADRAFGYTF.

Ten or more counts support this clonotype. This sequence joins TRBV12-3 or TRBV12-4 and TRBJ2-5; D ambiguous. Trimming shortened V by 3 bases and J by 5 bases, and 13 bases separated the two germline ends. CDR3 length: 14 residues. CDR3 region: CASSFSGSGETQYF. The CDR3 region has the DNA TGTGCCAGCAGTTTTAGTGGTTCAGGCGAGACCCAGTACTTC.

This CDR3 is CASSPPPWSGGAEETQYF. In DNA, the CDR3 is TGTGCCAGCTCACCACCCCCATGGAGCGGGGGGGCCGAAGAGACCCAGTACTTC. This rearrangement joins TRBV18 to TRBJ2-5; 10 nucleotides agree with TRBD2. J gave up 3 bases and V 0 bases, and 10 bases lay outside the gene matches. Germline values: CDR1 KGHSH, CDR2 LQKENI. This CDR3 contains 18 residues.

This chain connects TRBV6-2 or TRBV6-3 to TRBJ2-5; no clear D gene. This CDR3 has 13 residues. V was pared by 5 bases and J by 5 bases, with 12 bases between. Per the germline V gene, CDR1 is MNHEY and CDR2 is SVGEGT. CDR3 DNA sequence: TGTGCCAGCAGTGGTGGCCCTGCGGAGACCCAGTACTTC. Protein product: CASSGGPAETQYF.

This clonotype was counted many times. The genes are TRBV5-6 and TRBJ2-1; TRBD1 matches 9 bases. The V gene end was trimmed by 6 bases and the J gene end by 8 bases; junction bases not matched to a gene: 3. The CDR3 sequence is 12 residues long. The germline gives CDR1 SGHDT, CDR2 YYEEEE. CDR3 in amino acids: CASNRDRDEQFF. The CDR3, as DNA: TGTGCCAGCAATCGGGACAGGGATGAGCAGTTCTTC.

This clonotype was seen many times. The chain couples TRBV2 to TRBJ2-5, with D possibly being TRBD2 (5 bases). This CDR3 comprises 13 residues. Germline V gives CDR1 SNHLY, CDR2 FYNNEI. Between the trimmed V and J ends, which lost 5 bases and 2 bases, there was a span of 9 bases. The CDR3: CASSLRRQETQYF. The CDR3 DNA is TGTGCCAGCAGTCTGAGGAGGCAAGAGACCCAGTACTTC.

As concerns this clonotype: This may come from a read error, since a much larger clone is one base off. This CDR3 fails to terminate in the conserved phenylalanine or tryptophan, so it likely reflects a read error. The gene calls are TRBV10-3 and TRBJ2-2; 9 bases fit TRBD2. The CDR3 contains 14 residues. The germline gives CDR1 ENHRY, CDR2 SYGVKD. V dropped 9 bases and J dropped 4; count of bases not matched to a gene: 6. The CDR3 coding sequence is TGTGCCATTACTAGCGGGTCTACCACCGGGGAGCTGTTTCTT. It is translated as CAITSGSTTGELFL.

Only a few counts were recorded for this clonotype. The chain has TRBV7-9 and TRBJ2-3, with 14 nucleotides matching TRBD2. The CDR3 extends over 18 amino acids. Trimming at V came to 5 bases and at J to 4 bases, leaving 11 bases not matched to a gene. Germline values: CDR1 SEHNR, CDR2 FQNEAQ (reference sequence). The CDR3 reads CASSTLTSGGEYADTQYF. In nucleotides, the CDR3 is TGTGCCAGCAGCACCCTGACTAGCGGGGGGGAGTACGCAGATACGCAGTATTTT.

In this sample, this clonotype turned up a few times. The genes are TRBV28 and TRBJ2-3; TRBD2 agrees at 8 bases. This CDR3 has 15 amino acids. With V trimmed by 2 bases and J by 4 bases, 5 bases remained unmatched. The V gene's germline CDR1 is MDHEN and CDR2 SYDVKM. CDR3 protein: CASSLQRETSDTQYF. The CDR3 DNA reads TGTGCCAGCAGTTTACAGCGGGAGACTTCAGATACGCAGTATTTT.

The V gene is TRBV14, the J gene TRBJ2-7; D is undetermined. The CDR3 extends over 15 amino acids. V was shortened by 5 bases and J by 2 bases, with 16 bases between the two germline ends. Germline CDR1 reads SGHDN; CDR2 reads FVKESK. The CDR3 sequence is CASSIRTVTPYEQYF. The CDR3, as DNA: TGTGCCAGCAGCATCCGAACAGTGACTCCCTACGAGCAGTACTTC.

In DNA, the CDR3 is TGTGCCAGCAGCCTCTTAATATCGGAGCCCGCAGATACGCAGTATTTT. Its protein product is CASSLLISEPADTQYF. The chain is built from TRBV9 and TRBJ2-3; no clear D gene. V was clipped by 4 bases and J by 4 bases, with 19 bases between them. Germline CDR1 reads SGDLS; CDR2 reads YYNGEE. The CDR3 spans 16 residues.

This clonotype was detected a few times. The chain couples TRBV30 to TRBJ2-3; D may be TRBD2 (6 bases). In germline, CDR1 is GTSNPN, CDR2 SVGIG (reference sequence). The CDR3 runs 13 residues. Here the CDR3 reads CACRGTSTDTQYF. The CDR3 nucleotides read TGTGCGTGCCGGGGGACTAGCACAGATACGCAGTATTTT.

This clonotype was recorded at least ten times. The chain is built from TRBV12-3 or TRBV12-4 and TRBJ2-5; D is ambiguous. This CDR3 has 13 amino acids. Deletions cut 5 bases from V and 4 bases from J, with 11 bases between. This CDR3 reads CASSDWSIETQYF. The CDR3 DNA reads TGTGCCAGCAGTGATTGGAGCATAGAGACCCAGTACTTC.

This clonotype occurred many times. This chain's CDR3 is CSVEKDREGQETQYF. The CDR3 DNA follows: TGCAGCGTTGAAAAGGACAGGGAGGGACAAGAGACCCAGTACTTC. This sequence joins TRBV29-1 and TRBJ2-5; D perhaps matches TRBD1 (8 bases). CDR1 is SQVTM, CDR2 ANQGSEA, per germline. Trimming took 2 bases from V and 2 from J, leaving 15 bases between them. This CDR3 contains 15 residues.

This clonotype was counted only a few times. The V and J genes are TRBV2 and TRBJ2-2, with D perhaps matching TRBD1 or TRBD2 (5 bases each). CDR3 length equals 14 residues. The germline V gene encodes CDR1 SNHLY and CDR2 FYNNEI. Between the trimmed V and J ends, which lost 3 bases and 2 bases, there was a span of 7 bases. CDR3 nucleotides: TGTGCCAGCAGTGAGAGGGGTAACACCGGGGAGCTGTTTTTT. Protein: CASSERGNTGELFF.

In this sample, this clonotype turned up many times. The rearrangement joins TRBV5-1 to TRBJ1-5; 7 nucleotides align to TRBD1. With 2 bases clipped from V and 6 bases from J, the junction kept 5 bases outside the gene matches. This CDR3 contains 14 residues. The germline CDR1 and CDR2 sequences are SGHRS and YFSETQ. The CDR3 nucleotides are TGCGCCAGCAGCTTAGGGGGCTGGGGTCAGCCCCAGCATTTT. Protein product: CASSLGGWGQPQHF.

This clonotype was counted many times. The chain recombines TRBV19 with TRBJ2-7; 10 bases are shared with TRBD2. The CDR3 totals 13 residues. With 4 bases clipped from V and 5 bases from J, the junction kept 2 bases outside the gene matches. Germline V CDR1 and CDR2: LNHDA, SQIVND (reference sequence). This chain's CDR3 is CASSTGTSDEQYF. CDR3 sequence (DNA): TGTGCCAGTAGTACCGGGACTAGCGACGAGCAGTACTTC.

This chain uses TRBV19 with TRBJ1-6; D is unresolved. The CDR3 length is 15 residues. V dropped 3 bases and J dropped 9 bases, with 15 bases sitting between them. The germline CDR1 and CDR2 sequences are LNHDA and SQIVND (reference sequence). The CDR3 nucleotides are TGTGCCAGTAGTATTTACCGCGAATTGGGTTCACCCCTCCACTTT. Translating it yields CASSIYRELGSPLHF.

This clonotype has ten or more counts. The V gene is TRBV12-3 or TRBV12-4, the J gene TRBJ2-1, with 7 bases aligning to TRBD1. The trim removed 2 bases at V and 4 bases at J, leaving 2 bases unmatched. The CDR3 totals 14 residues. CDR3 bases: TGTGCCAGCAGTTTAAGGGACAGTTACAATGAGCAGTTCTTC. Amino acids: CASSLRDSYNEQFF.

The table lists this clonotype with a few counts. This chain connects TRBV5-5 to TRBJ1-2; D is possibly TRBD1 (6 bases). Germline-derived CDR1 and CDR2 are SGHKS and YYEKEE (reference sequence). Trimming removed 2 bases from V and 7 bases from J, with 15 bases in between. The CDR3 runs to 14 residues. CDR3 region: CASSFPNRAGGYTF. DNA of the CDR3: TGTGCCAGCAGCTTCCCGAACAGGGCAGGTGGCTACACCTTC. The full variable domain, with the rest looked up from reference TRBV5-5 and TRBJ1-2, is DAGVTQSPTHLIKTRGQQVTLRCSPISGHKSVSWYQQVLGQGPQFIFQYYEKEERGRGNFPDRFSARQFPNYSSELNVNALLLGDSALYLCASSFPNRAGGYTFGSGTRLTVV.

This clonotype was recorded many times. The CDR3, as DNA: TGTGCCAGCAGCCAAGATCCCTTCATTGCGCGCAACAATGAGCAGTTCTTC. Encoded protein: CASSQDPFIARNNEQFF. The chain carries TRBV3-1 and TRBJ2-1; D unresolved. Trimming shortened V by 0 bases and J by 5 bases, and 17 bases separated the two germline ends. CDR1 is LGHDT, CDR2 YNNKEL, per germline (reference sequence). The CDR3 is 17 residues long.

There are a few counts of this clonotype. The chain is built from TRBV18 and TRBJ2-5; D tentatively reads TRBD1 or TRBD2 (5 bases each). CDR3 size: 13 residues. V was clipped by 4 bases and J by 5 bases, with 11 bases between them. CDR1 and CDR2 from the germline V gene are KGHSH and LQKENI. The CDR3: CASSLAGTETQYF. The CDR3 DNA is TGTGCCAGCTCACTGGCAGGGACGGAGACCCAGTACTTC.

The chain is built from TRBV2 and TRBJ2-7; 9 positions match TRBD1. This CDR3 spans 14 amino acids. Trimming at V came to 6 bases and at J to 5 bases, leaving 8 bases not matched to a gene. Germline CDR1 reads SNHLY; CDR2 reads FYNNEI. Written as DNA, the CDR3 is TGTGCCAGCAGAGGGACAGGGTTTTGGGACGAGCAGTACTTC. It codes for CASRGTGFWDEQYF.

The V gene is TRBV4-1, the J gene TRBJ1-4; 7 bases are shared with TRBD1. V was clipped by 4 bases and J by 10 bases; unmatched bases: 18. Germline-derived CDR1 and CDR2 are MGHRA and YSYEKL. The CDR3 is 17 amino acids. CDR3 nucleotide sequence: TGCGCCAGCAGCCCCCAAGACTGGGGGACAGAGGAGAGAAAACTGTTTTTT. Translating gives CASSPQDWGTEERKLFF.

V and J are TRBV30 and TRBJ1-3, with unresolved D. The V gene lost 0 bases and the J gene lost 5 bases, with 2 bases spanning the gap. The germline CDR1 and CDR2 sequences are GTSNPN and SVGIG (reference sequence). This CDR3 comprises 11 residues. The CDR3 bases are TGTGCCTGGAGTGTTCGAAACACCATATATTTT. This translates into CAWSVRNTIYF.

This clonotype was seen at least ten times. The V and J genes are TRBV29-1 and TRBJ2-2, with 10 bases that match TRBD2. The V gene's germline CDR1 is SQVTM and CDR2 ANQGSEA. J lost 8 bases, V lost 7 bases, and 7 bases had no gene match. The CDR3 covers 13 residues. The CDR3 region has the DNA TGCAGCGCTAGTAGCGGGAGGTTTGGGGAGCTGTTTTTT. Amino acid sequence: CSASSGRFGELFF.

This clonotype was recorded many times. J is TRBJ1-2 and V is TRBV15; weak D call: TRBD1 (5 bases). CDR1 and CDR2 (germline): LNHNV, YYDKDF (reference sequence). Trimming removed 1 base at V and 6 bases at J, with 21 bases between. This CDR3 is built from 17 residues. CDR3 region: CATSRGGLRVRRDGYTF. CDR3 DNA: TGTGCCACCAGCAGAGGGGGACTCCGGGTGCGACGGGATGGCTACACCTTC.